The 21 T cell receptor beta chains below were found in one sample sequenced in a study of T-cell reconstitution after alpha-beta-depleted transplantation in children. Study findings and constraints: T cells produced anew were the main source of T-cell counts and diversity one year after transplant.

Construction of the TCRbeta library involved unique molecular identifiers. TCRdb analysed the PCR reads with MiXCR anew, one entry per CDR3 protein. The data show around 300,000 distinct CDR3 sequences, approximately 7.3% seen once. Antigen specificity for these receptors is unknown. Specimen: peripheral blood, collected 360 days after TCRalphabeta/CD19-depleted stem cell transplant. Receptors originate from a female patient aged 2-9 years who had a stem cell transplant for Fanconi anemia, so the T cells may come from the graft donor.

There are many counts of this clonotype. The chain's CDR3 is CATSDSEVMNTGELFF. CDR3 nucleotide sequence: TGTGCCACCAGTGATTCGGAGGTAATGAACACCGGGGAGCTGTTTTTT. This chain connects TRBV24-1 to TRBJ2-2; D possibly corresponds to TRBD2 (5 bases). V dropped 2 bases and J dropped 1 base, with 10 bases sitting between them. Germline-derived CDR1 and CDR2 are KGHDR and SFDVKD. This CDR3 spans 16 amino acids.

This clonotype was counted ten times or more. V is TRBV7-9 and J is TRBJ2-7, with D possibly TRBD2 on 6 matching bases. Germline V gene sequence: CDR1 SEHNR, CDR2 FQNEAQ (reference sequence). The CDR3 length is 15 residues. V was cut by 5 bases and J by 0 bases, with 14 bases left in between. CDR3 DNA sequence: TGTGCCAGCAGCCCCCCGGGAGTACGCTCCTACGAGCAGTACTTC. The encoded protein is CASSPPGVRSYEQYF.

V and J are TRBV9 and TRBJ2-7, with 14 bases matching TRBD2. Germline V gene lookup returns CDR1 SGDLS and CDR2 YYNGEE. Trimming cost V 0 bases and J 7 bases; bases outside gene matches: 6. The CDR3 covers 16 residues. Here the CDR3 reads CASSVEGLAGEGEQYF. The CDR3 region has the DNA TGTGCCAGCAGCGTAGAGGGACTAGCGGGAGAGGGGGAGCAGTACTTC.

This clonotype was found many times. This sequence joins TRBV7-9 and TRBJ2-6; D remains ambiguous. V was pared by 8 bases and J by 1 base, with 12 bases between. The V gene's germline CDR1 is SEHNR and CDR2 FQNEAQ (reference sequence). The CDR3 is 15 amino acids. Here the CDR3 DNA reads TGTGCCAGCGGGATGTTTTTGTCTGGGGCCAACGTCCTGACTTTC. Protein product: CASGMFLSGANVLTF.

This clonotype was observed at least ten times. V is TRBV5-5 and J is TRBJ1-1; no clear D. Germline V CDR1 and CDR2: SGHKS, YYEKEE (reference sequence). The CDR3 sequence is 12 residues long. With 4 bases removed from V and 5 bases from J, the gap between germline ends came to 9 bases. CDR3: CASSQWGTEAFF. The CDR3, as DNA: TGTGCCAGCAGCCAATGGGGAACTGAAGCTTTCTTT.

This clonotype was picked up a small number of times. This rearrangement joins TRBV5-1 to TRBJ1-4; TRBD1 agrees at 8 bases. The germline V gene has CDR1 SGHRS and CDR2 YFSETQ. V lost 4 bases, J lost 3 bases, and 8 bases stayed unmatched. The CDR3 runs 16 residues. The CDR3 DNA sequence: TGCGCCAGCAGCCGCGACCAGGGGGCACCTAATGAAAAACTGTTTTTT. This sequence encodes CASSRDQGAPNEKLFF.

Many counts were recorded for this clonotype. The chain is built from TRBV7-9 and TRBJ1-5, with TRBD1 matching over 7 bases. The ends lost 6 bases at V and 4 bases at J; junction bases unmatched: 12. Germline V lookup: CDR1 SEHNR, CDR2 FQNEAQ (reference sequence). This CDR3 contains 16 residues. CDR3 loop: CASSHGEAGGNQPQHF. The CDR3 nucleotides read TGTGCCAGCAGTCACGGGGAGGCAGGGGGTAATCAGCCCCAGCATTTT.

At least ten counts were recorded for this clonotype. The V and J genes are TRBV7-9 and TRBJ2-1; D is uncertain. V lost 5 bases, J lost 1 base, and 12 bases lay in between. Germline V CDR1 and CDR2: SEHNR, FQNEAQ (reference sequence). CDR3 size: 15 residues. The CDR3 DNA reads TGTGCCAGCAGCCATGGTCAGGTATCCTACAATGAGCAGTTCTTC. This translates into CASSHGQVSYNEQFF.

Many counts were recorded for this clonotype. The rearrangement uses TRBV20-1 and TRBJ2-7; D is possibly TRBD1 (5 bases). Germline V gene sequence: CDR1 DFQATT, CDR2 SNEGSKA (reference sequence). The germline V and J ends were trimmed by 4 bases and 6 bases, with 19 bases remaining between them. CDR3 length: 14 residues. The CDR3 protein is CSAKGAVKVLEQYF. The CDR3 DNA sequence: TGCAGTGCTAAAGGGGCGGTTAAGGTCCTCGAGCAGTACTTC.

This clonotype was seen at least ten times. The chain is built from TRBV12-3 or TRBV12-4 and TRBJ1-2, with a weak D call TRBD1 (6 bases). Trimming left V 3 bases short and J 6 bases short, with 11 bases between. This CDR3 has 13 residues. The CDR3 DNA sequence: TGTGCCAGCAGTTTTTCGGGGGCCGATGGCTACACCTTC. This codes for CASSFSGADGYTF.

This clonotype was seen ten or more times. This chain connects TRBV20-1 to TRBJ1-1; possible D gene TRBD1, 5 bases. The germline V and J ends were trimmed by 3 bases and 7 bases, with 18 bases remaining between them. CDR3 length equals 14 residues. The germline CDR1 and CDR2 sequences are DFQATT and SNEGSKA (reference sequence). In nucleotides, the CDR3 is TGCAGTGCTAGCCGAACGTCGGGGGATGGTGAAGCTTTCTTT. Translation: CSASRTSGDGEAFF.

This rearrangement joins TRBV6-2 or TRBV6-3 to TRBJ2-3, with D possibly being TRBD1 (7 bases). This CDR3 spans 15 amino acids. The V gene lost 6 bases and the J gene lost 7 bases, with 20 bases spanning the gap. Looked up from germline, CDR1 is MNHEY and CDR2 is SVGEGT. For the CDR3, the DNA is TGTGCCAGCAGCGAAATGACAGGGAGGACATATACGCAGTATTTT. Protein product: CASSEMTGRTYTQYF.

This clonotype was observed at least ten times. The chain couples TRBV5-1 to TRBJ1-2, with TRBD1 matching 7 bases. The CDR3 runs to 16 residues. Germline V gene data show CDR1 as SGHRS and CDR2 as YFSETQ. With V trimmed by 4 bases and J by 4 bases, 13 bases remained unmatched. CDR3 loop: CASSARSRTGSYGYTF. The CDR3 DNA is TGCGCCAGCAGCGCGCGATCTAGGACAGGTTCCTATGGCTACACCTTC. The whole variable domain, remainder taken from reference TRBV5-1 and TRBJ1-2, is KAGVTQTPRYLIKTRGQQVTLSCSPISGHRSVSWYQQTPGQGLQFLFEYFSETQRNKGNFPGRFSGRQFSNSRSEMNVSTLELGDSALYLCASSARSRTGSYGYTFGSGTRLTVV.

Ten or more counts support this clonotype. The chain joins TRBV7-6 to TRBJ2-7, with 10 bases lining up with TRBD2. The V gene end was trimmed by 4 bases and the J gene end by 1 base; junction bases not matched to a gene: 4. Germline V gives CDR1 SGHVS, CDR2 FNYEAQ. This CDR3 has 15 residues. Here the CDR3 reads CASSSQRGGSYEQYF. The CDR3 coding sequence is TGTGCCAGCAGCTCCCAGCGGGGGGGTTCCTACGAGCAGTACTTC.

The chain has TRBV6-2 or TRBV6-3 and TRBJ2-1; D ambiguous. Germline V gives CDR1 MNHEY, CDR2 SVGEGT. The CDR3 runs to 15 residues. V lost 6 bases, J lost 6 bases, and 18 bases lay in between. The CDR3 loop is CASSLPIQGSNEQFF. The DNA of the CDR3 is TGTGCCAGCAGCCTCCCGATTCAAGGGTCCAATGAGCAGTTCTTC.

This clonotype was observed a few times. V usage is TRBV5-1 and J usage is TRBJ1-3; D is possibly TRBD1 (5 bases). CDR3 length: 16 residues. Germline assignment: CDR1 SGHRS and CDR2 YFSETQ. V was trimmed by 0 bases and J by 1 base, leaving 11 bases between them. CDR3 loop: CASSLVEGFSGNTIYF. The CDR3 nucleotides read TGCGCCAGCAGCTTGGTCGAGGGGTTTTCTGGAAACACCATATATTTT.

In its sample, this clonotype was seen many times. The rearrangement joins TRBV12-3 or TRBV12-4 to TRBJ2-2, with D possibly being TRBD1 (5 bases). This CDR3 is built from 17 residues. Trimming shortened V by 1 base and J by 0 bases, and 12 bases separated the two germline ends. The CDR3 protein is CASSLVGVTANTGELFF. The CDR3 DNA follows: TGTGCCAGCAGTTTAGTAGGGGTTACCGCGAACACCGGGGAGCTGTTTTTT.

This clonotype has a handful of counts. The chain combines TRBV6-1 with TRBJ2-7; 8 bases agree with TRBD1. Trimming cost V 6 bases and J 2 bases; bases outside gene matches: 12. The CDR3 runs to 16 residues. Per germline, CDR1 MNHNS and CDR2 SASEGT. CDR3 sequence reads: CASSHRAGGAAYEQYF. The CDR3 DNA sequence: TGTGCCAGCAGCCACAGGGCAGGGGGCGCAGCCTACGAGCAGTACTTC.

This clonotype has just a few counts. This rearrangement joins TRBV7-6 to TRBJ1-1, with 8 bases lining up with TRBD1. The J segment lost 7 bases and the V segment lost 4 bases, leaving 5 bases of the junction unmatched. CDR3 length: 13 residues. Germline CDR1 reads SGHVS; CDR2 reads FNYEAQ. CDR3 DNA sequence: TGTGCCAGCAGCTCGGACAGGGCGGGTGAAGCTTTCTTT. Its protein product is CASSSDRAGEAFF.

This clonotype came up many times. This rearrangement joins TRBV28 to TRBJ2-7; D tentatively fits TRBD1 or TRBD2 (5 bases each). The CDR3 is 15 amino acids. CDR1 MDHEN and CDR2 SYDVKM come from the germline V gene. Between the trimmed V and J ends, which lost 6 bases and 3 bases, there was a span of 18 bases. This chain's CDR3 is CASSPSRDGYYEQYF. The CDR3 DNA sequence: TGTGCCAGCAGCCCCTCCCGGGACGGGTACTACGAGCAGTACTTC.

There are a few counts of this clonotype. The chain couples TRBV2 to TRBJ2-7; no clear D. V was pared by 8 bases and J by 3 bases, with 14 bases between. Germline lookup yields CDR1 SNHLY and CDR2 FYNNEI. The CDR3 is 13 amino acids. The CDR3 spells CASGFDVNYEQYV. CDR3 in DNA: TGTGCCAGCGGTTTCGATGTCAACTACGAGCAGTACGTC.